This T cell receptor (beta chain) was identified in a study of cytomegalovirus exposure and HLA in healthy donors. Germline CDR1 and CDR2: LGHNA and YSLEER. The CDR3 is 18 residues long. With V trimmed by 0 bases and J by 10 bases, 17 bases remained unmatched. On this clone: Its antigen is unidentified.

Vbeta (60) and Jbeta (13) primers were used in the PCR. Assay used: immunoSEQ multiplex PCR; TCRdb lists only in-frame clones, some missing. The table includes under 200,000 clones, around 79% detected once. Every donor was a healthy person donating bone marrow. Findings and caveats of the study: Segments of the TCR beta V type were, in most cases, productive about 87% or about 30% of the time in an earlier analysis. It was likely that a cluster of highly shared sequence variants was a sequencing artifact.

This sequence originates from a male donor in good health and CMV-seropositive. The rearrangement joins TRBV4-3 to TRBJ2-1; 8 bases map to TRBD2. Sequenced material: PBMCs. CDR3 residues: CASSQEFPTGTSGIEQFF. The CDR3 DNA is TGCGCCAGCAGCCAAGAGTTCCCTACCGGGACTAGTGGGATAGAGCAGTTCTTC.